Listed below are T cell receptor beta chains from one sample, sequenced in a study of blood T cells in healthy people across ages. TCRdb called the 5' RACE reads again in MiXCR, with one record for every CDR3 protein. This repertoire shows some 900,000 distinct CDR3 sequences, 25% to 30% found once; its top ten account for 15% to 20%. Sequencing input: blood. These receptors all stem from a woman of 80 years or more in good health. Each CDR3 is given with its conserved first and last residue. The D gene is left open where the match is weak. Size values are once, few and many counts, or a class for expanded clones, and some rows have none.

J | length | size | V | D | DNA | CDR3
TRBJ1-5 | 14 | NA | TRBV5-1 | TRBD1 | TGCGCCAGCAGCGTCTCTTCAGGGGGTCAGCCCCAGCATTTT | CASSVSSGGQPQHF
TRBJ1-1 | 14 | NA | TRBV5-1 | NA | TGCGCCAGCAGCTTCCTAGGGACGGATACTGAAGCTTTCTTT | CASSFLGTDTEAFF
TRBJ2-3 | 15 | many | TRBV2 | NA | TGTGCCAGCAGTCCATACACACAGGGTACAGATACGCAGTATTTT | CASSPYTQGTDTQYF
TRBJ1-5 | 16 | NA | TRBV20-1 | NA | TGCAGTGCTAGAGTATCCGGGACCGACGGAGGGCAGCCCCAGCATTTT | CSARVSGTDGGQPQHF
TRBJ2-1 | 12 | many | TRBV7-8 | NA | TGTGCCAGCAGCGGACATGTCAATGAGCAGTTCTTC | CASSGHVNEQFF
TRBJ2-1 | 15 | NA | TRBV3-1 | NA | TGTGCCAGCAGCCGGCGCAGGGAGCTGGGGTATGAGCAGTTCTTC | CASSRRRELGYEQFF
TRBJ2-5 | 16 | NA | TRBV11-2 | TRBD2 | TGTGCCAGCAGCCCCGTGACTGGGCCCCCGGGGGGGACCCAGTACTTC | CASSPVTGPPGGTQYF
TRBJ1-6 | 18 | few | TRBV2 | NA | TGTGCCAGCAGTTCCACCACCTCACCAAGGGATAATAATTCACCCCTCCACTTT | CASSSTTSPRDNNSPLHF
TRBJ2-1 | 15 | many | TRBV30 | TRBD2 | TGTGCCTGGAGTGTAAAAGCGGGGGCAATCAATGAGCAGTTCTTC | CAWSVKAGAINEQFF
TRBJ2-3 | 14 | many | TRBV6-2/TRBV6-3 | TRBD2 | TGTGCCAGCAGGCCGGGACTACTCACAGATACGCAGTATTTT | CASRPGLLTDTQYF
TRBJ1-1 | 16 | NA | TRBV5-1 | NA | TGCGCCAGCAGCTTGGTAGGGGGAGGAGGGAACACTGAAGCTTTCTTT | CASSLVGGGGNTEAFF
TRBJ2-5 | 14 | many | TRBV12-3/TRBV12-4 | NA | TGTGCCAGCAGTCTCGACCACCTACTAGAGACCCAGTACTTC | CASSLDHLLETQYF
TRBJ2-7 | 13 | NA | TRBV7-9 | TRBD2 | TGTGCCAGGAGTAGCGGGAACCCTCTCGAGCAGTACTTC | CARSSGNPLEQYF
TRBJ2-7 | 17 | few | TRBV6-2/TRBV6-3 | NA | TGTGCCAGCAGTACGCCCCGGAGGGGTGGATTACCCTACGAGCAGTACTTC | CASSTPRRGGLPYEQYF
TRBJ2-1 | 15 | many | TRBV6-5 | NA | TGTGCCAGCAGCGAGTGGGGGGCGCGGGGGAATGAGCAGTTCTTC | CASSEWGARGNEQFF
TRBJ2-7 | 15 | NA | TRBV30 | NA | TGTGCCTGGAGGGGCCAGGGCACTTACCCCTACGAGCAGTACTTC | CAWRGQGTYPYEQYF
TRBJ2-1 | 20 | NA | TRBV6-2/TRBV6-3 | TRBD2 | TGTGCCAGCAGTTACCGGACTAGCGGGGAGAGAATTTTAAGAAGGGAGACCCAGTTCTTC | CASSYRTSGERILRRETQFF
TRBJ2-3 | 15 | NA | TRBV20-1 | TRBD1 | TGCAGTGCTAGGGGGCTCAGGGGGCGGGCAGATACGCAGTATTTT | CSARGLRGRADTQYF
TRBJ2-1 | 13 | few | TRBV20-1 | NA | TGCAGTGCTAGACAAAGGGCCACTGAGGCGGAGTTCTTC | CSARQRATEAEFF
TRBJ2-3 | 15 | NA | TRBV10-3 | TRBD2 | TGTGCCATCAGTAGGCGGGGGGACCCCACAGATACGCAGTATTTT | CAISRRGDPTDTQYF
TRBJ2-7 | 13 | many | TRBV7-2 | TRBD1 | TGTGCCAGCAGTATAAAACAGGGGTCGAGTCAGTACTTC | CASSIKQGSSQYF
TRBJ2-1 | 11 | many | TRBV25-1 | NA | TGTGCCAGCAGTGAACTTAATATAAAGTTCTTC | CASSELNIKFF
TRBJ2-7 | 15 | NA | TRBV7-9 | TRBD2 | TGTGCCAGCAGCAAAAGACTAGCGGGAGAGGACGAGCAGTACTTC | CASSKRLAGEDEQYF
TRBJ2-3 | 17 | NA | TRBV4-1 | NA | TGCGCCAGCAGCCAGCTGGGCGGCAGAGCACTTCGAGATACGCAGTATTTT | CASSQLGGRALRDTQYF
TRBJ2-1 | 16 | many | TRBV28 | TRBD2 | TGTGCCTCCCCTGGCCCGTCTAGCGGGCGATACAATGAGCAGTTCTTC | CASPGPSSGRYNEQFF
TRBJ2-2 | 18 | NA | TRBV5-1 | NA | TGCGCCAGCAGCCCCGACCCGGGATTCTCGTCGAACACCGGGGAACTGTTTTTT | CASSPDPGFSSNTGELFF
TRBJ2-1 | 16 | many | TRBV20-1 | TRBD2 | TGCAGTGCTCCGAGAGGCGGGGGGGGCTCCTACAATGAGCAGTTCTTC | CSAPRGGGGSYNEQFF